One and the same sample provided the 5 T cell receptor beta chains below, sequenced in a study of T cells in Graves' hyperthyroidism and ophthalmopathy (dated by TCRdb to about 2019). Libraries were constructed by multiplex PCR. TCRdb shows the sequencer as Illumina HiSeq 2000. The TCR beta CDR3 regions were amplified from RNA transcripts. The first round of RT-PCR for the TCR CDR3 was performed with the HTBI primer set and the Qiagen OneStep RT-PCR kit. TCRdb's own reprocessing of the public reads used fastp at Q25 and MiXCR and kept productive beta chains. Identical CDR3 proteins give one entry, which carries the most common genes and DNA. This sample comprises hundreds of thousands of distinct CDR3 sequences, approximately 40% of them detected only once. The top ten clones comprise around 9.3% of the sample. The source material was blood. Receptor source: a man aged 18 to 30 with Graves' hyperthyroidism.

This chain links TRBV20-1 with TRBJ1-5; the D is unclear. The germline CDR1 and CDR2 sequences are DFQATT and SNEGSKA (reference sequence). V lost 6 bases, J lost 3 bases, and 12 bases lay in between. The CDR3 covers 13 residues. Here the CDR3 reads CSAGDRDNQPQHF. CDR3 bases: TGCAGTGCCGGTGACCGCGACAATCAGCCCCAGCATTTT.

This clonotype was found many times. This chain uses TRBV29-1 with TRBJ2-7, with 8 bases aligning to TRBD1. Germline V lookup: CDR1 SQVTM, CDR2 ANQGSEA. This CDR3 comprises 12 residues. The V segment lost 3 bases and the J segment 6 bases; nucleotides outside the gene matches: 4. Here the CDR3 DNA reads TGCAGCGTTGAGCAGGGGGCCGGCGAGCAGTACTTC. This encodes CSVEQGAGEQYF.

The table lists this clonotype with a few counts. The V and J genes are TRBV20-1 and TRBJ1-4; TRBD1 matches at 8 bases. CDR3 length: 12 amino acids. CDR1 and CDR2 from the germline V gene are DFQATT and SNEGSKA (reference sequence). J lost 15 bases, V lost 0 bases, and 6 bases had no gene match. The DNA for the CDR3 is TGCAGTGCTAGAGATCAACACAGGGGGTTGTTTTTT. It yields the protein CSARDQHRGLFF.

This rearrangement joins TRBV28 to TRBJ1-2, with D hard to call. CDR3 length equals 15 residues. Germline CDR1 is MDHEN and CDR2 is SYDVKM. The V gene lost 5 bases and the J gene lost 5 bases, with 18 bases spanning the gap. The CDR3 sequence is CASSEVLGSHYGYTF. CDR3 DNA sequence: TGTGCCAGCAGTGAAGTCCTAGGATCCCATTATGGCTACACCTTC.

The chain links TRBV19 to TRBJ2-2; 11 bases line up with TRBD2. The length of the CDR3 is 16 residues. V shed 6 bases, J shed 1 base, and the junction held 4 bases outside the gene matches. Germline V gives CDR1 LNHDA, CDR2 SQIVND (reference sequence). CDR3 DNA: TGTGCCAGTAGCAACGGACTAGCGGGGAACACCGGGGAGCTGTTTTTT. Translating gives CASSNGLAGNTGELFF.